This T cell receptor (beta chain) was profiled in a study of blood T cells in healthy people across ages. Across the study: In model experiments, template switching was able to capture about one barcoded beta molecule for every two T cells that were present.

Combining a sample-barcoded 5' primer with a J-beta primer mix, a second PCR ran for 7 to 11 cycles. TCRdb re-analysed the 5' RACE reads in MiXCR, keeping a single row per CDR3 protein. Altogether 700,000 to 850,000 distinct CDR3 sequences are present, about 55% being singletons, with the ten largest covering approximately 40%. In regard to this clonotype: What it binds is unknown.

General study findings and limits: Estimates of diversity drawn from one million T cells were considered underestimates.

The CDR3 length is 15 residues. The germline gives CDR1 SNHLY, CDR2 FYNNEI. V lost 4 bases and J 0 bases, leaving 10 bases between the germline ends. J is TRBJ2-1 and V is TRBV2; unclear D gene. This TCR was recovered from an elderly man in good health. The sequenced sample consisted of blood. This CDR3 reads CASSGRLSSYNEQFF. CDR3 sequence (DNA): TGTGCCAGCAGTGGGCGGTTGAGCTCCTACAATGAGCAGTTCTTC.